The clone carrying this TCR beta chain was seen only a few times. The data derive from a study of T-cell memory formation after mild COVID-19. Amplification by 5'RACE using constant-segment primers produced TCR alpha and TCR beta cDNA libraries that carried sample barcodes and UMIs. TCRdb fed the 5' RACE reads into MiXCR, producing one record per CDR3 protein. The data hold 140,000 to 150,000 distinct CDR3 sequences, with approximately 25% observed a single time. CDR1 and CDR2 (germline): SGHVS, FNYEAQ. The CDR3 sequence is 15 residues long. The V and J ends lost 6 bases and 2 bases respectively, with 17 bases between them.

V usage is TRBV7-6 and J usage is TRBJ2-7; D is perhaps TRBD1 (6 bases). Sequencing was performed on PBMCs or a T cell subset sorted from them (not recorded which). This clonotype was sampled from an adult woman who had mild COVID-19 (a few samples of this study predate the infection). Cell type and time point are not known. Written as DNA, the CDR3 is TGTGCCAGCAGTCGACAGGCTAAGGATCCCTACGAGCAGTACTTC. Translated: CASSRQAKDPYEQYF.